This T cell receptor beta chain was recovered during a study of blood T cell repertoires in COVID-19 (TCRdb year 2020). Regarding the study in general: Samples covering the acute and convalescent phases of COVID-19 were provided by collaborators in the United States, Italy and Spain. The material from the prospective study consisted of cDNA or gDNA derived from T cells, B-cell-depleted T cells, or PBMCs. Subjects who had been exposed to COVID-19, were actively infected with it, or had recovered from it provided the deeply sampled blood TCRbeta repertoires that made up the dataset. A freely available public database, intended as a resource for researchers studying the immune response to SARS-CoV-2, is where the repertoires were released. Samples were obtained from the ongoing ImmuneRACE study (first 160 participants) and from over a thousand subjects provided by 6 global collaborators. A de-identified subject ID, COVID-19 status, age in years and sex were almost always included in the sample metadata. HLA class I and class II types, where available, came from metadata supplied by the sample provider rather than from assay-based typing. Here is what the overall study found, with its caveats: The quantity of clinical and demographic metadata differed by source and by participant and was supplied without curation.

The germline V gene (reference sequence) provides CDR1 SEHNR and CDR2 FQNEAQ. V has 4 bases trimmed and J has 1 base trimmed; junction bases matching no gene number 8. From cysteine to phenylalanine, the CDR3 is 16 amino acids long. Just the 48-base CDR3 DNA is kept, in frame starting at base 1. In the prospective study, participants were roughly 18 to 90 years old, resided in 24 geographic areas of the United States, and were enrolled through a virtual design. In the prospective study, cohorts were assigned on the basis of participant-reported clinical history obtained from a screening survey and a study questionnaire. For ImmuneRACE Cohort 3, a participant was defined as recovered based on two consecutive negative NP/OP PCR tests, clearance by a healthcare professional, or resolution of symptoms. In the prospective study, whole blood, serum and a nasopharyngeal or oropharyngeal swab were collected from each participant by mobile phlebotomists. Over a 2-month period, participants in the prospective study had the option of providing additional blood draws and questionnaires. Blood samples from the prospective study were shipped frozen or at room temperature prior to DNA extraction.

As regards this clone: What this receptor recognizes is not known. The record has no base qualities; no much larger clone is one base away.

The immunoSEQ Assay, a bias-controlled multiplex PCR, was used to amplify TCRbeta CDR3 regions from genomic DNA. Turning to the authors' computational methods: Within the assay, amplification of reference gene primers was used to estimate how many nucleated cells each sample contained. To quantify the absolute abundance of each unique TCRbeta CDR3 rearrangement, sequence reads were collapsed and filtered. Productive Simpson clonality was computed per sample as the square root of Simpson's diversity index over productive rearrangements. TCRdb mirrors the immuneACCESS table, restricted to in-frame sequences. Some clones are absent from its copies; in checked studies, under half trace to an unresolved V gene, and the reason for the others is unknown. Clone size and V and J calls were adopted from that table, with D and trimming inferred from the DNA. This sample holds 210,000 or so clones; around nine tenths were observed only once. Of the sample, approximately 11% falls within the top ten clones.

Sequenced: PBMCs or T cells enriched from blood (not recorded which). This receptor was obtained from a man between 25 and 39 years old who had recovered from COVID-19. The chain employs TRBV7-9 and TRBJ2-7; TRBD1 matches 9 bases in the middle. The bases read TGTGCCAGCAGCTCTTACTCCGGGACAGGGTCCTACGAGCAGTACTTC. It translates to CASSSYSGTGSYEQYF. The variable domain in full, with residues beyond the CDR3 obtained from the reference TRBV7-9 and TRBJ2-7 genes, is DTGVSQNPRHKITKRGQNVTFRCDPISEHNRLYWYRQTLGQGPEFLTYFQNEAQLEKSRLLSDRFSAERPKGSFSTLEIQRTEQGDSAMYLCASSSYSGTGSYEQYFGPGTRLTVT.